These T cell receptor beta chains were read from a single sample in a study of OX40 agonist ivuxolimab in advanced cancers. Produced via immunoSEQ multiplex PCR; TCRdb's table is partial and in-frame only. Of 40,000 to 45,000 clones in the sample, 75% to 85% were seen once. The starting material was CD4+ or CD8+ T cells sorted from blood, obtained in a trial of the OX40 agonist ivuxolimab. The receptors were gathered from an adult with an advanced solid tumor such as melanoma, head and neck, liver or kidney cancer. Both conserved end residues are trimmed from each CDR3.

CDR3aa,v_gene
ASSLGDRANEKLF,TRBV11-2
ASSQVLRNEQF,TRBV4-3
ASRIQGNNQPQH,TRBV10-2
VRSLAGGRAGHTDTQY,TRBV7-5
ASIKSSVSPYEQY,TRBV27
ASRFTGQQPQH,TRBV2
ASSLSIGADTQY,TRBV5-1
ASRFRGQETQY,TRBV5-4
ASSQGVGSGANVLT,TRBV4-3
ASSLRGVSTDTQY,TRBV7-9
AYPVGGHYNEQF,TRBV30
ASSQDNYEQY,TRBV4-2
AWEWGQGFNQPQH,TRBV30
ASSATVYTEAF,TRBV25-1
ASSPRLSPSSYNEQF,TRBV5-4
ASSLAPGQGARTEAF,TRBV5-1
ASSLWGGNQPQH,TRBV28
ASSPPGTSGRYEQY,TRBV18
ASSESGGEDTQY,TRBV9
ASTGVEGEQY,TRBV28
AWKGTGNTIY,TRBV30
ASSLLGRGSSGNTIY,TRBV5-6
ASSQEVIGFLHGAGELF,TRBV4-3
ASSQDNYRGAEAF,TRBV4-1
ASSLDDPSYEQY,TRBV5-1
ASSFYGGVNTEAF,TRBV7-2
ASSRDGTGGDRTGNTIY,TRBV7-2
ATSSDITDTQY,TRBV15
ASSRDSRTDTQY,TRBV10-1
ASSLYEGRLEQY,TRBV5-6
ASSVAAGGLLITDTQY,TRBV5-4